The 25 T cell receptor beta chains listed next were all sequenced from one sample in a study of radiotherapy plus CTLA-4 blockade in lung cancer. The method was immunoSEQ multiplex PCR; TCRdb's version includes in-frame clones alone and lacks a portion of them. The repertoire includes tens of thousands of clones, roughly 85% of them detected once, and about 6% sits in the top ten. The source material was peripheral blood, sampled from a patient treated with radiotherapy plus ipilimumab. The receptors here all came from a human donor with non-small cell lung cancer who had stable disease on radiotherapy plus ipilimumab.

The rearrangement links TRBV9 to TRBJ2-3; possibly TRBD2 for D (5 bases). Trimming stripped 0 bases from V and 2 bases from J, with 13 bases between. The germline CDR1 and CDR2 sequences are SGDLS and YYNGEE. CDR3 length: 16 amino acids. The CDR3 sequence: CASSVGSSTNTDTQYF. The DNA of the CDR3 is TGTGCCAGCAGCGTAGGATCTAGCACAAACACAGATACGCAGTATTTT.

V is TRBV5-1 and J is TRBJ2-5, with D tentatively TRBD1 (5 bases). The J call may be incorrect, as the DNA end agrees better with TRBJ2-7. Germline CDR1 reads SGHRS; CDR2 reads YFSETQ. The CDR3 extends over 16 amino acids. The CDR3 loop reads CASSLPGQELPYEQYF. CDR3 bases: TGCGCCAGCAGCTTGCCAGGGCAGGAGCTTCCCTACGAGCAGTACTTC.

This chain joins TRBV10-3 and TRBJ2-5; D gene unclear. This CDR3 contains 14 residues. Germline loops: CDR1 ENHRY, CDR2 SYGVKD. V lost 0 bases to trimming and J lost 1 base, with 6 bases between them. This chain's CDR3 is CAISESTAQETQYF. DNA of the CDR3: TGTGCCATCAGTGAGTCTACAGCCCAAGAGACCCAGTACTTC.

CDR3 DNA sequence: TGTGCCATCAGGACCAGGGGACAGGGGTCGTATGGCTACACCTTC. This codes for CAIRTRGQGSYGYTF. This chain uses TRBV10-3 with TRBJ1-2; 10 positions agree with TRBD1. This CDR3 comprises 15 residues. From germline, CDR1 is ENHRY and CDR2 SYGVKD. The junction had 9 bases not matched to a gene; V was cut back by 6 bases and J by 5 bases.

Remarks on this clone: The sample holds other DNA sequences that translate to the same CDR3. The rearrangement links TRBV5-4 to TRBJ2-1; 9 bases match TRBD2. Germline loops: CDR1 SGHNT, CDR2 YYREEE (reference sequence). The CDR3 is made up of 13 amino acids. After removal of 2 bases from V and 6 bases from J, the junction contained 0 bases not matched to a gene. CDR3: CASSLAGGNEQFF. CDR3 nucleotide sequence: TGTGCCAGCAGCTTAGCGGGAGGCAATGAGCAGTTCTTC.

A remark on this clone: Other DNA sequences within the sample encode an identical CDR3. The chain recombines TRBV6-5 with TRBJ2-7; 7 bases match TRBD1. Looked up from germline, CDR1 is MNHEY and CDR2 is SVGAGI. There are 14 residues in the CDR3. V gave up 2 bases and J gave up 7 bases; unmatched junction bases: 8. The CDR3 DNA follows: TGTGCCAGCAGTTACCGACAGGGAGTCGGGGAGCAGTACTTC. Its protein product is CASSYRQGVGEQYF.

This clone was counted between two and nine times. The chain has TRBV4-1 and TRBJ1-5; TRBD1 matches 9 bases. Trimming removed 4 bases from V and 5 bases from J; junction bases left unmatched: 3. Per the germline V gene, CDR1 is MGHRA and CDR2 is YSYEKL. This CDR3 comprises 14 residues. The CDR3 DNA follows: TGCGCCAGCAGCCTTGGACAGGGGTATCAGCCCCAGCATTTT. It yields the protein CASSLGQGYQPQHF.

This clone was counted between two and nine times. The chain has TRBV5-6 and TRBJ2-3; 7 bases are a match to TRBD1. The V segment lost 4 bases and the J segment 2 bases; nucleotides outside the gene matches: 4. This CDR3 spans 14 amino acids. Germline V gives CDR1 SGHDT, CDR2 YYEEEE. CDR3: CASSPGTVTDTQYF. The CDR3 DNA reads TGTGCCAGCAGCCCCGGGACAGTCACAGATACGCAGTATTTT.

The J gene is TRBJ2-7, the V gene TRBV4-1; 8 bases are shared with TRBD2. V lost 1 base to trimming and J lost 6 bases; unmatched junction nucleotides: 8. The germline CDR1 and CDR2 sequences are MGHRA and YSYEKL. This CDR3 spans 15 amino acids. CDR3 in DNA: TGCGCCAGCAGCCAAGGGGTCGGGAGGGCCAGCGAGCAGTACTTC. Its translation: CASSQGVGRASEQYF.

The chain links TRBV11-2 to TRBJ2-5, with 7 bases fitting TRBD2. The CDR3 loop spans 16 amino acids. The V gene end was trimmed by 3 bases and the J gene end by 2 bases; junction bases not matched to a gene: 9. Germline-derived CDR1 and CDR2 are SGHAT and FQNNGV. In DNA form, the CDR3 reads TGTGCCAGCAGCTTCGGGGCGGGAGCAGGGCAAGAGACCCAGTACTTC. It specifies CASSFGAGAGQETQYF.

The chain combines TRBV6-5 with TRBJ2-1, with D maybe TRBD2 (6 bases). V gave up 6 bases and J gave up 1 base, with 10 bases separating them. The CDR3 sequence is 14 residues long. Germline V gene data show CDR1 as MNHEY and CDR2 as SVGAGI. The CDR3: CASSRSGSYNEQFF. DNA of the CDR3: TGTGCCAGCAGCCGGAGCGGGTCCTACAATGAGCAGTTCTTC.

As regards this clone: Other DNA sequences within the sample encode an identical CDR3. The rearrangement uses TRBV14 and TRBJ1-4, with 8 bases fitting TRBD1. The CDR3 consists of 15 residues. Germline CDR1 SGHDN, CDR2 FVKESK. V dropped 1 base and J dropped 4; count of bases not matched to a gene: 2. For the CDR3, the DNA is TGTGCCAGCAGCCAAGGGGACAGGATTAATGAAAAACTGTTTTTT. Encoded protein: CASSQGDRINEKLFF.

The chain employs TRBV19 and TRBJ1-1; D unclear. V was shortened by 6 bases and J by 0 bases, with 17 bases between the two germline ends. Germline lookup yields CDR1 LNHDA and CDR2 SQIVND (reference sequence). The CDR3 is 16 amino acids. CDR3 bases: TGTGCCAGTAGCCCTTCCCCGAACATATTGAACACTGAAGCTTTCTTT. Protein product: CASSPSPNILNTEAFF.

The chain links TRBV6-6 to TRBJ1-3; D is undetermined. The CDR3 has 16 residues. From germline, CDR1 is MNHNY and CDR2 SVGAGI (reference sequence). With 2 bases removed from V and 4 bases from J, the gap between germline ends came to 15 bases. CDR3 in DNA: TGTGCCAGCAGTTACGTGAGCCCGGGATCAGGAAACACCATATATTTT. This gives the protein CASSYVSPGSGNTIYF.

J is TRBJ2-7 and V is TRBV7-2; TRBD1 is a possible D gene (6 bases). The CDR3 runs to 13 residues. Trimming took off 0 bases at V and 7 bases at J, with 10 bases between the two ends. Germline CDR1 is SGHTA and CDR2 is FQGNSA. The CDR3 coding sequence is TGTGCCAGCAGCTTAGCTGGGGGCCGTGAGCAGTACTTC. Its protein is CASSLAGGREQYF.

This chain joins TRBV28 and TRBJ1-4; D is unresolved. The CDR3 runs to 12 residues. Germline V gene sequence: CDR1 MDHEN, CDR2 SYDVKM. Trimming took off 4 bases at V and 13 bases at J, with 13 bases between the two ends. DNA for the CDR3: TGTGCCAGCAGTTCCCCCCCACTACGACTGTTTTTT. Its translation is CASSSPPLRLFF.

V gene TRBV28 combines with J gene TRBJ1-5; D not certain. Per the germline V gene, CDR1 is MDHEN and CDR2 is SYDVKM. Between the trimmed V and J ends, which lost 8 bases and 0 bases, there was a span of 8 bases. This CDR3 comprises 13 residues. DNA for the CDR3: TGTGCCAGCGCAGCGGATAGCAATCAGCCCCAGCATTTT. Encoded protein: CASAADSNQPQHF.

The chain carries TRBV6-6 and TRBJ1-2, with a tentative D call TRBD1 (6 bases). V lost 6 bases to trimming and J lost 8 bases, with 22 bases between them. CDR1 is MNHNY and CDR2 is SVGAGI in the germline V gene (reference sequence). The CDR3 runs to 15 residues. As DNA, the CDR3 is TGTGCCAGCAGGAACATAATTACAGGGAAAGAGGGCTACACCTTC. This sequence encodes CASRNIITGKEGYTF.

The chain has TRBV2 and TRBJ2-1, with TRBD1 identical over 9 bases. CDR1 and CDR2 from the germline V gene are SNHLY and FYNNEI. The CDR3 is 14 amino acids. CDR3 sequence: CASAGDRAYNEQFF. CDR3 nucleotides: TGTGCATCCGCGGGGGACAGGGCCTACAATGAGCAGTTCTTC.

The chain couples TRBV13 to TRBJ2-1; D is undetermined. The CDR3 runs to 15 residues. Trimming shortened V by 5 bases and J by 8 bases, and 19 bases separated the two germline ends. Per the germline V gene, CDR1 is PRHDT and CDR2 is FYEKMQ (reference sequence). CDR3 amino acids: CASSPASPSWHEQFF. CDR3 sequence (DNA): TGTGCCAGCAGCCCTGCCTCCCCTAGTTGGCATGAGCAGTTCTTC.

V and J are TRBV11-2 and TRBJ2-1; 11 bases fit TRBD2. The length of the CDR3 is 16 residues. The V gene's germline CDR1 is SGHAT and CDR2 FQNNGV. V lost 5 bases to trimming and J lost 7 bases; unmatched junction nucleotides: 10. CDR3 loop: CASSPTSGGGLNEQFF. The CDR3 nucleotides read TGTGCCAGCAGCCCAACTAGCGGGGGAGGTCTAAATGAGCAGTTCTTC. Complete variable domain (other parts from reference TRBV11-2 and TRBJ2-1): EAGVAQSPRYKIIEKRQSVAFWCNPISGHATLYWYQQILGQGPKLLIQFQNNGVVDDSQLPKDRFSAERLKGVDSTLKIQPAKLEDSAVYLCASSPTSGGGLNEQFFGPGTRLTVL.

The chain combines TRBV14 with TRBJ2-1; 9 positions agree with TRBD2. Trimming at V came to 3 bases and at J to 2 bases, leaving 8 bases not matched to a gene. This CDR3 is built from 17 residues. Germline CDR1 and CDR2: SGHDN and FVKESK. The CDR3 sequence is CASSQGAGLAPYNEQFF. The CDR3 DNA is TGTGCCAGCAGCCAGGGCGCCGGACTAGCGCCCTACAATGAGCAGTTCTTC.

The chain uses TRBV9 and TRBJ1-1; D unresolved. Germline-derived CDR1 and CDR2 are SGDLS and YYNGEE. The length of the CDR3 is 13 residues. Trimming stripped 3 bases from V and 4 bases from J, with 10 bases between. CDR3 in amino acids: CASSDEEGTEAFF. CDR3 bases: TGTGCCAGCAGCGACGAGGAGGGCACTGAAGCTTTCTTT.

This sequence joins TRBV7-3 and TRBJ2-2; D might be TRBD2 (8 bases). Trimming took 2 bases from V and 0 from J, leaving 19 bases between them. The CDR3 consists of 19 residues. The germline CDR1 and CDR2 sequences are SGHTA and FQGTGA. The CDR3 protein is CASSLFSRGGQTNTGELFF. The CDR3 coding sequence is TGTGCCAGCAGCTTATTCTCCCGGGGGGGACAGACGAACACCGGGGAGCTGTTTTTT.

The rearrangement uses TRBV5-1 and TRBJ2-5; D is possibly TRBD2 (6 bases). The end of the DNA aligns better with TRBJ2-7, so the J call may be wrong. The germline gives CDR1 SGHRS, CDR2 YFSETQ. This CDR3 has 15 residues. This CDR3 reads CASSLGPGVKDEQYF. The CDR3 bases are TGCGCCAGCAGCTTGGGTCCGGGAGTAAAGGACGAGCAGTACTTC.